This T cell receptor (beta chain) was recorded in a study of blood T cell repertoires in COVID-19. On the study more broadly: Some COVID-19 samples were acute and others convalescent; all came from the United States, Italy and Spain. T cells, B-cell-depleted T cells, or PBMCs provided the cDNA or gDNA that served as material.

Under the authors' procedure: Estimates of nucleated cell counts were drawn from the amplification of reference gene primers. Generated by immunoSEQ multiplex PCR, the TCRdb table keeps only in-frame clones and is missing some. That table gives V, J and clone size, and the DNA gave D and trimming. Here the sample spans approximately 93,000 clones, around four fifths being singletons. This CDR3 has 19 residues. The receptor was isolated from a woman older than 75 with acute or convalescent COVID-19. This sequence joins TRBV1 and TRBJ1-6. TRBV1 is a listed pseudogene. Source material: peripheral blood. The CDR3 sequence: CTSSQDQRGGRINNSPLHF. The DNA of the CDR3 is TGCACCAGCAGCCAAGATCAAAGAGGAGGGCGGATAAATAATTCACCCCTCCACTTT.